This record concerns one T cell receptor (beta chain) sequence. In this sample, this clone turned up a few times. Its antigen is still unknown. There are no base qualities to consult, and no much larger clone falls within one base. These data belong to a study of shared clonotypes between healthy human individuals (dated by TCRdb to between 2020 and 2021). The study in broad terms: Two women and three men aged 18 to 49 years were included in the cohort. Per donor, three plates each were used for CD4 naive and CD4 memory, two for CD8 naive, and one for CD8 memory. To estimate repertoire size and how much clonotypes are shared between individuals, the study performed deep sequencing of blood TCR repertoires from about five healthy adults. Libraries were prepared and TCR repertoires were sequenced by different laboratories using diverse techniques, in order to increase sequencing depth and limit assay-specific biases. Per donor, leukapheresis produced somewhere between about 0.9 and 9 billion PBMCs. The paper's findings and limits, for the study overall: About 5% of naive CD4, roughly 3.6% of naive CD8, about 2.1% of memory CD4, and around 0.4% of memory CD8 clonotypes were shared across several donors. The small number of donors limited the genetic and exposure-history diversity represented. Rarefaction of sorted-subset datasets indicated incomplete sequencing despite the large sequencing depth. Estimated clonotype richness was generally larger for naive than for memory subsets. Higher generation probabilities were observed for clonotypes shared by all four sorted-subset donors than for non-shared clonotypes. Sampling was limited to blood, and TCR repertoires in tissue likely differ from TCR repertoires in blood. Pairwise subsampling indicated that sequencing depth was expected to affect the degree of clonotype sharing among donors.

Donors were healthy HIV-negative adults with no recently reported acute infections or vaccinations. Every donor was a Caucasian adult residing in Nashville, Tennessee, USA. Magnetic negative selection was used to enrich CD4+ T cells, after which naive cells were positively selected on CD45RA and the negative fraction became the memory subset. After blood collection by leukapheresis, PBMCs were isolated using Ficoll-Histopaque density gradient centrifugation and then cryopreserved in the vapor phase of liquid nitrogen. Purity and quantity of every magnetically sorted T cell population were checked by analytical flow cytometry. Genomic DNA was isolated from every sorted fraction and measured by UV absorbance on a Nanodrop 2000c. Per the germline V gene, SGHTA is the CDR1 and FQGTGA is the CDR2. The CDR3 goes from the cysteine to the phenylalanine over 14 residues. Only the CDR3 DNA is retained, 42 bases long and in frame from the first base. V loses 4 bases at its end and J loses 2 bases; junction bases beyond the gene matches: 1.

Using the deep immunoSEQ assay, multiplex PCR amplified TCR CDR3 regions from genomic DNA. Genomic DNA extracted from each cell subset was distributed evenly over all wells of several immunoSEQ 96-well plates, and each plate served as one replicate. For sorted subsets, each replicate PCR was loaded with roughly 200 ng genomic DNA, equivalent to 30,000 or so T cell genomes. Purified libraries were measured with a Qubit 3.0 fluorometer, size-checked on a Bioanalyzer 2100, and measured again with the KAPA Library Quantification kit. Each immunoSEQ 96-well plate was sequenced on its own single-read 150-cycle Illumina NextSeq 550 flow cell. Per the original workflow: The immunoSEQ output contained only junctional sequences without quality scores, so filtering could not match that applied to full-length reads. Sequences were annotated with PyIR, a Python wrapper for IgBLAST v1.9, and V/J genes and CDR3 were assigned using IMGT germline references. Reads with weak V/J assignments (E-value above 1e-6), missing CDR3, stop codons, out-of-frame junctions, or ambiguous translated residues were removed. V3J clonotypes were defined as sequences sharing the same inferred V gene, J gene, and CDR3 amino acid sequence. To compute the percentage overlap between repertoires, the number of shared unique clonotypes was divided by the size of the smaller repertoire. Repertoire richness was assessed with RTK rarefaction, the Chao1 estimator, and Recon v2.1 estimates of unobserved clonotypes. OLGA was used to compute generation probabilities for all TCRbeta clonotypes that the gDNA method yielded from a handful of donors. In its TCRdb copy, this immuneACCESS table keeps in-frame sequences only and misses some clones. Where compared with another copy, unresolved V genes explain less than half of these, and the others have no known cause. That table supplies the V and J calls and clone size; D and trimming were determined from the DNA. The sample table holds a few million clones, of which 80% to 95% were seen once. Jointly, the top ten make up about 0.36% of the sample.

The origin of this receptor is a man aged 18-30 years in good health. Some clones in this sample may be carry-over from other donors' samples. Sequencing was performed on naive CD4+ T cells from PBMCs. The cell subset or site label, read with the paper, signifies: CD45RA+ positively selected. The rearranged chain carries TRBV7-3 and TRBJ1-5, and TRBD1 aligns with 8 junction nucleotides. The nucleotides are TGTGCCAGCAGCTCGACAGGGGGCAATCAGCCCCAGCATTTT. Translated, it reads CASSSTGGNQPQHF. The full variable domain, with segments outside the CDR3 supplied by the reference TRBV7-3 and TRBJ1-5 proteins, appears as GAGVSQTPSNKVTEKGKYVELRCDPISGHTALYWYRQSLGQGPEFLIYFQGTGAADDSGLPNDRFFAVRPEGSVSTLKIQRTERGDSAVYLCASSSTGGNQPQHFGDGTRLSIL.